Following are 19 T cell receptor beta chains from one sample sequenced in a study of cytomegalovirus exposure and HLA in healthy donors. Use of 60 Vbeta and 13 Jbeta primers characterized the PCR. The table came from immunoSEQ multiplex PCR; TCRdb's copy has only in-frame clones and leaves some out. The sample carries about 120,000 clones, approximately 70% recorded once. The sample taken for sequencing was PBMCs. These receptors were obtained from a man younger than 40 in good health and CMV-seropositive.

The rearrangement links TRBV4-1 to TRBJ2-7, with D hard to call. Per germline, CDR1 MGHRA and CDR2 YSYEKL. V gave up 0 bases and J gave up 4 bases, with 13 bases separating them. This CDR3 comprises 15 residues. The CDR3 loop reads CASSQESSLLYEQYF. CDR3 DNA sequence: TGCGCCAGCAGCCAAGAGAGCTCTCTACTATACGAGCAGTACTTC.

CDR3 residues: CASSLGRNSAYEQYF. CDR3 DNA: TGTGCCAGCAGCTTGGGGAGGAACAGTGCCTACGAGCAGTACTTC. The chain couples TRBV5-6 to TRBJ2-7; D is perhaps TRBD2 (5 bases). The CDR3 is 15 amino acids. CDR1 is SGHDT and CDR2 is YYEEEE in the germline V gene. V gave up 0 bases and J gave up 2 bases, with 12 bases separating them.

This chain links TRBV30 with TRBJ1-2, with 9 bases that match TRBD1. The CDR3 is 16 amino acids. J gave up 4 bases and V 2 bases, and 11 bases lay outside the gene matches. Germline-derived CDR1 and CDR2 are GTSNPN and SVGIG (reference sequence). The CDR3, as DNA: TGTGCCTGGAGTTCAACAGGGGGCCCTCACCTCTATGGCTACACCTTC. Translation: CAWSSTGGPHLYGYTF.

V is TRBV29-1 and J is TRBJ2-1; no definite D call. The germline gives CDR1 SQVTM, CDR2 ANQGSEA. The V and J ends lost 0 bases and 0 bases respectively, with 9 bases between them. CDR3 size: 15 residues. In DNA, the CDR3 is TGCAGCGTTGAAGATCTTAGGAGCTCCTACAATGAGCAGTTCTTC. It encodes CSVEDLRSSYNEQFF.

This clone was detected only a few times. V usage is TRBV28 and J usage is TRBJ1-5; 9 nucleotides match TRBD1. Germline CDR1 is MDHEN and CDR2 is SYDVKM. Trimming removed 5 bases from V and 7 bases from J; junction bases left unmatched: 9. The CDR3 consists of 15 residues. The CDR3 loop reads CASSLTTGGSQPQHF. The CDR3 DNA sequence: TGTGCCAGCAGTCTAACGACAGGGGGAAGCCAGCCCCAGCATTTT. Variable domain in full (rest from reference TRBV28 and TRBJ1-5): DVKVTQSSRYLVKRTGEKVFLECVQDMDHENMFWYRQDPGLGLRLIYFSYDVKMKEKGDIPEGYSVSREKKERFSLILESASTNQTSMYLCASSLTTGGSQPQHFGDGTRLSIL.

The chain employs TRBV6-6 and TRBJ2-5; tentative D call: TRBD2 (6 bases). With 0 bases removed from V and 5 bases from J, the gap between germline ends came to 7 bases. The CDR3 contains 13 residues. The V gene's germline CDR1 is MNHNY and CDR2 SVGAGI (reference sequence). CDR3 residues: CASSYSRGETQYF. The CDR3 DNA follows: TGTGCCAGCAGTTACTCACGGGGGGAGACCCAGTACTTC.

The CDR3 nucleotides are TGTGCCAGCAGCCGAACGGGGTCCGGAACTAATGAAAAACTGTTTTTT. Translation gives CASSRTGSGTNEKLFF. The J gene is TRBJ1-4, the V gene TRBV13; D is uncertain. V gave up 5 bases and J gave up 1 base, with 14 bases separating them. Germline CDR1 is PRHDT and CDR2 is FYEKMQ (reference sequence). This CDR3 has 16 residues.

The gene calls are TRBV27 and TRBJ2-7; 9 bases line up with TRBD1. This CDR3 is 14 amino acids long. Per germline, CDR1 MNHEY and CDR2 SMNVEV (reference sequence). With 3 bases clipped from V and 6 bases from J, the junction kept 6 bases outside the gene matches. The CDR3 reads CASSLGDRASEQYF. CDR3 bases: TGTGCCAGCAGTTTGGGGGACAGGGCTTCCGAGCAGTACTTC.

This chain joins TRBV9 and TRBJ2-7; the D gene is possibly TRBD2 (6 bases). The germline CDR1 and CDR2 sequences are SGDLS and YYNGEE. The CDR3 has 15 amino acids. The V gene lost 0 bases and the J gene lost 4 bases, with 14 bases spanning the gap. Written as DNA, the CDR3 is TGTGCCAGCAGCGTAGGGGCTAGCGTCGCGTACGAGCAGTACTTC. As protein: CASSVGASVAYEQYF.

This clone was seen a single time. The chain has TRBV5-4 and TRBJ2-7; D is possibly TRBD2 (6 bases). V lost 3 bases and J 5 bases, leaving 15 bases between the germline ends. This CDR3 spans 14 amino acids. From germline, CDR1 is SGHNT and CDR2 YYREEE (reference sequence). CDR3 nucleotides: TGTGCCAGCAGCTACCGACTAGAAAAAAACGAGCAGTACGTC. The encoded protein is CASSYRLEKNEQYV.

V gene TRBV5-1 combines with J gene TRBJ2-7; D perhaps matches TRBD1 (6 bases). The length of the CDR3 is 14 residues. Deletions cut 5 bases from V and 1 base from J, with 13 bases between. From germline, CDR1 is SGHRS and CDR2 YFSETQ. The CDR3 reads CASSEGVLSYEQYV. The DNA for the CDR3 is TGCGCCAGCAGTGAGGGGGTCCTTTCCTACGAGCAGTACGTC.

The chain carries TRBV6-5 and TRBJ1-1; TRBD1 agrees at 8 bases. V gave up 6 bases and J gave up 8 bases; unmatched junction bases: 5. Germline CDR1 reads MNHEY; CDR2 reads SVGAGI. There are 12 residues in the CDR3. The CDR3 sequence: CASSRGQGEAFF. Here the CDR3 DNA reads TGTGCCAGCAGCCGCGGACAGGGAGAAGCTTTCTTT.

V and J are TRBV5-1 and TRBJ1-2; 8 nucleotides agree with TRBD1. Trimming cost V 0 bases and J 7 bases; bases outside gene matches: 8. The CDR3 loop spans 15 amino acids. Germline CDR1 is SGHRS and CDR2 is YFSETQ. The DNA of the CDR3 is TGCGCCAGCAGCTTGGCCGGTCAGGGGGCGGGTGGCTACACCTTC. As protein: CASSLAGQGAGGYTF.

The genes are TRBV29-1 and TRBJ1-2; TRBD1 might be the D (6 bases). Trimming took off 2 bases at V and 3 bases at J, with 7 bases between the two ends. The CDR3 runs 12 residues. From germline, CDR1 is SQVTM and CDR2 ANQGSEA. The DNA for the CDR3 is TGCAGCGTTGAAAAGGGGGACTATGGCTACACCTTC. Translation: CSVEKGDYGYTF.

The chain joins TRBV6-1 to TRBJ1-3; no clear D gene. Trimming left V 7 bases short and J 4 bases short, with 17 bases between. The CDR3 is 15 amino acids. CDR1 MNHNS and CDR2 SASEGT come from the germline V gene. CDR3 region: CASNPQGRRGNTIYF. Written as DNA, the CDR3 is TGTGCCAGCAATCCTCAAGGCAGGAGGGGAAACACCATATATTTT.

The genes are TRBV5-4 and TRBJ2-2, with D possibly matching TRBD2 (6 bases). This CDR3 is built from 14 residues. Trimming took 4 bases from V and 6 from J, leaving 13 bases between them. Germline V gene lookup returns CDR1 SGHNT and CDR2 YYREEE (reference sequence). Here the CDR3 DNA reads TGTGCCAGCAGCCCGGGGGAATGGGCCGGGGAGCTGTTTTTT. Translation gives CASSPGEWAGELFF.

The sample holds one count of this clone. The CDR3 here is CASRVSQGSYNEQFF. In DNA, the CDR3 is TGTGCCAGCAGAGTGTCCCAGGGCTCCTACAATGAGCAGTTCTTC. V gene TRBV27 combines with J gene TRBJ2-1; tentatively, D is TRBD1 (5 bases). V was shortened by 6 bases and J by 0 bases, with 12 bases between the two germline ends. The CDR3 length is 15 residues. The germline V gene has CDR1 MNHEY and CDR2 SMNVEV (reference sequence).

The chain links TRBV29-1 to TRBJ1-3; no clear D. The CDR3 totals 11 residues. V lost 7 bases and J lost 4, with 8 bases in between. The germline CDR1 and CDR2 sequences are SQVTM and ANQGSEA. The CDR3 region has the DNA TGCAGCGCTGGAGGGGGAAACACCATATATTTT. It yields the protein CSAGGGNTIYF.

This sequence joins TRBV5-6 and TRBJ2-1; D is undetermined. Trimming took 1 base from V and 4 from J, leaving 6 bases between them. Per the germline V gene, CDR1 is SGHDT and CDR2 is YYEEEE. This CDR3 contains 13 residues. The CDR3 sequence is CASSLSPYNEQFF. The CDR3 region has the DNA TGTGCCAGCAGCTTGTCCCCTTACAATGAGCAGTTCTTC.